The present T cell receptor (beta chain) was sequenced within a study of Ad26.COV2.S vaccination and SARS-CoV-2 variants. Assay: immunoSEQ multiplex PCR; the TCRdb copy retains only in-frame clones and omits some. The sample consists of around 300,000 clones, roughly 90% of them appearing once. Regarding treatment: 15 to 20 received Ad26.COV2.S at low or high dose, single or two shots; about 5 received placebo; per-sample allocation not given. On day 63 after the first injection, vaccine and placebo recipients gave samples. The TCR sequence derives from a person between 18 and 65 years old who received the Ad26.COV2.S COVID-19 vaccine or a placebo. The sample here was peripheral blood, taken in a trial of Ad26.COV2.S vaccine versus placebo.

The CDR3 spells CASSQAGGREAFF. The CDR3 DNA follows: TGCGCCAGCAGCCAAGCAGGGGGACGGGAAGCTTTCTTT. The chain uses TRBV4-3 and TRBJ1-1, with 7 bases that match TRBD1. The CDR3 covers 13 residues. CDR1 and CDR2 (germline): LGHNA, YSLEER. The ends lost 1 base at V and 8 bases at J; junction bases unmatched: 4.